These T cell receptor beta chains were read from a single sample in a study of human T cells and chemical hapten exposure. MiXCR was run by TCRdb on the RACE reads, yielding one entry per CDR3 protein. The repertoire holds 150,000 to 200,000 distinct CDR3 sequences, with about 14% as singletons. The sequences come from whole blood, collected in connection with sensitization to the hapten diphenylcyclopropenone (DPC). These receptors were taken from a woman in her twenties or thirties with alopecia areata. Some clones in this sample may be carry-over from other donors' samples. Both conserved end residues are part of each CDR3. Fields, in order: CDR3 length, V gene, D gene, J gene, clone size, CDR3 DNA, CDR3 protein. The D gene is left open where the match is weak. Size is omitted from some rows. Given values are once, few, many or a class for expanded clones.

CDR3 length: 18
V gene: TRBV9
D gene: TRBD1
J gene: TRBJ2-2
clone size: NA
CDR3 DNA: TGTGCCAGCAGCACCAATTTGGGGGACAGCCAGAACACCGGGGAGCTGTTTTTT
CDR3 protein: CASSTNLGDSQNTGELFF

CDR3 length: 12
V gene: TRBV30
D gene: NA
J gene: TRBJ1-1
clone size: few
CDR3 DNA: TGTGCCTGGAGACGAGACGCCACTGAAGCTTTCTTT
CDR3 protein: CAWRRDATEAFF

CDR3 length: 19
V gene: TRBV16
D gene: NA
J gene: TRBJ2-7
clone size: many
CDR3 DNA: TGTGCCAGCAGCCACAGGGGGGGACGACAGGGGAACTTCCTACGAGAGCAGTACTTC
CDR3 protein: CASSHRGGRQGNFLREQYF

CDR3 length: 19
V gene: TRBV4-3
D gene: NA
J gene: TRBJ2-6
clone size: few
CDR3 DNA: TGCGCCAGCAGCCAAGATTCAACCGGCAGTGGGTCTGGGGCCAACGTCCTGACTTTC
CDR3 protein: CASSQDSTGSGSGANVLTF

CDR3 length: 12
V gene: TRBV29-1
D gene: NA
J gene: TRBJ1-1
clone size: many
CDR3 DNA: TGCAGCGTTTTTTTCGGGAACACTGAAGCTTTCTTT
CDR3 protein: CSVFFGNTEAFF

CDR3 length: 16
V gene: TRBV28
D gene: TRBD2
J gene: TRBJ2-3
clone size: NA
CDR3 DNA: TGTGCCAGCAGTTTCGTGCGGGAGTATTACCCAGATACGCAGTATTTT
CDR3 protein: CASSFVREYYPDTQYF

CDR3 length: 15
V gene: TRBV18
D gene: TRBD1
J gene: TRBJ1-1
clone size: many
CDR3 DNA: TGTGCCAGCTCACCATCACAGGGGGCTAACACTGAAGCTTTCTTT
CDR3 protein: CASSPSQGANTEAFF

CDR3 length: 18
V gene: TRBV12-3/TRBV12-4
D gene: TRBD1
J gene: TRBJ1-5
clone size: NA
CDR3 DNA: TGTGCCAGCAGTTTCATGGGAGGACAGGGAATTAGCAATCAGCCCCAGCATTTT
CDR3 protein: CASSFMGGQGISNQPQHF

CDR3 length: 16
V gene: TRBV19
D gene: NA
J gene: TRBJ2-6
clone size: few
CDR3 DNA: TGTGCCAGTACGAGGGTCGACCTCTCGGGGGCCAACGTCCTGACTTTC
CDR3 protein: CASTRVDLSGANVLTF

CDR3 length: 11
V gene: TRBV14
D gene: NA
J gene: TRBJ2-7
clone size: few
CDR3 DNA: TGTGCCAGCAGCCTTTTTAACGAGCAGTACTTC
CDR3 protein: CASSLFNEQYF

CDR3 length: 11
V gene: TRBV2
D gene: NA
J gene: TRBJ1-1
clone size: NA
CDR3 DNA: TGTGCCAGCAGTATATCCGCTGAAGCTTTCTTT
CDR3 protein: CASSISAEAFF

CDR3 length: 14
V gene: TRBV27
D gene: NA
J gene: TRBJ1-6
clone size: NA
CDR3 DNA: TGTGCCAGCAGTGCCGTCCAAGGGAATTCACCCCTCCACTTT
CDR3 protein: CASSAVQGNSPLHF

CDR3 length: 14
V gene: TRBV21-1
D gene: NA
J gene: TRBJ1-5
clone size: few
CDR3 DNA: TGTGCCAGCAGCATTAGTAATAGCAATCAGCCCCAGCATTTT
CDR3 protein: CASSISNSNQPQHF

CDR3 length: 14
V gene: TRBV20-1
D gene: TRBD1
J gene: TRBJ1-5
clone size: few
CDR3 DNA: TGCAGTGCTGAGAGGACAGGACGTAATCAGCCCCAGCATTTT
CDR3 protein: CSAERTGRNQPQHF

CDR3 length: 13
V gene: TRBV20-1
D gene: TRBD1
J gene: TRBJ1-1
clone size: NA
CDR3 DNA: TGCAGTGCTAGGGGGGACAGGGATACTGAAGCTTTCTTT
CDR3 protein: CSARGDRDTEAFF

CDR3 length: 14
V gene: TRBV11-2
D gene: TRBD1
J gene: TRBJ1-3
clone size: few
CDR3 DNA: TGTGCCAGCAGCCGACAGGGCTCTGGAAACACCATATATTTT
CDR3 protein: CASSRQGSGNTIYF

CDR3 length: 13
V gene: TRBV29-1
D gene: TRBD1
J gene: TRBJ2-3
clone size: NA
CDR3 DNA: TGCAGCGCTGGACAGGGGTGGCCAGATACGCAGTATTTT
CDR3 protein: CSAGQGWPDTQYF

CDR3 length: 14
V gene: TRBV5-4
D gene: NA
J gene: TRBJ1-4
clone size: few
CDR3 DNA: TGTGCCAGCAGCATCCAAGGGAGGGATGAAAAACTGTTTTTT
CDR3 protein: CASSIQGRDEKLFF

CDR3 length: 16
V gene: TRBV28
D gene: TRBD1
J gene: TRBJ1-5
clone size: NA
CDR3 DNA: TGTGCCAGCAGACCTACGACAGGGGGTAGCAATCAGCCCCAGCATTTT
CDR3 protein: CASRPTTGGSNQPQHF

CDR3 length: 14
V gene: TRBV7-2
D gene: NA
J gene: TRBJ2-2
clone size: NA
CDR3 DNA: TGTGCCAGCAGCTTAGTTGGCGGTGCCGGGGAGCTGTTTTTT
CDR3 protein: CASSLVGGAGELFF

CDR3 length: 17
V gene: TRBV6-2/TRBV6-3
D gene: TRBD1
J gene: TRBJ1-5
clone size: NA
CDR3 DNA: TGTGCCAGCAGTTACTCCGGCGGGACAGGGGCAAGGCAGCCCCAGCATTTT
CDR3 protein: CASSYSGGTGARQPQHF

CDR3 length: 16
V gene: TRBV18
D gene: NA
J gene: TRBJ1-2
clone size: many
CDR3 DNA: TGTGCCAGCTCACCGAACCTTCGACAGTCTGGCTATGGCTACACCTTC
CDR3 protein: CASSPNLRQSGYGYTF

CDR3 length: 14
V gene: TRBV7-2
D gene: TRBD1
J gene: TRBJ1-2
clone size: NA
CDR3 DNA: TGTGCCAGCAGCCATGCGGGACAGGGGGCCGGCTACACCTTC
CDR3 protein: CASSHAGQGAGYTF

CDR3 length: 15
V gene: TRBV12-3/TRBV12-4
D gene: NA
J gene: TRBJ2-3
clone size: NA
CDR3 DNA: TGTGCCAGCAGTTCCCCGGGGTGGCGCACAGATACGCAGTATTTT
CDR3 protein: CASSSPGWRTDTQYF

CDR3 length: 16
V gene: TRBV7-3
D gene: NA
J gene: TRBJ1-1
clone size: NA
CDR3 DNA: TGTGCCAGCAGCTTATTCGCCGGGAATCTGAACACTGAAGCTTTCTTT
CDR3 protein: CASSLFAGNLNTEAFF

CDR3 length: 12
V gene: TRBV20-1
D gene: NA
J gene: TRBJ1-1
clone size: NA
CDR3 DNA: TGCAGTGCTAGACTGGGATTCACTGAAGCTTTCTTT
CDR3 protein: CSARLGFTEAFF

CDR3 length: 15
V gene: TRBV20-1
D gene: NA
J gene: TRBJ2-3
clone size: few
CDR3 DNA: TGCAGTGCCACGTCGCGGGGTGGGCCAACAGATACGCAGTATTTT
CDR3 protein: CSATSRGGPTDTQYF

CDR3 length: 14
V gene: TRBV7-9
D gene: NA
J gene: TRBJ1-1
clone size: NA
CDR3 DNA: TGTGCCCTGGAAAAAGGAGTCAGGGACACTGAAGCTTTCTTT
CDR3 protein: CALEKGVRDTEAFF

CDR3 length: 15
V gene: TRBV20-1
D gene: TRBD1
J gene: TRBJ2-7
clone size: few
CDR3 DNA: TGCAGTGCTAGAGCCCGGGACAGGGGGCCCTACGAGCAGTACTTC
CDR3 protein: CSARARDRGPYEQYF

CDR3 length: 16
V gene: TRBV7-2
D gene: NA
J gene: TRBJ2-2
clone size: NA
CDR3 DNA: TGTGCCAGCAGCTTAACGACAGGCCAAAGCACCGGGGAGCTGTTTTTT
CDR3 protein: CASSLTTGQSTGELFF

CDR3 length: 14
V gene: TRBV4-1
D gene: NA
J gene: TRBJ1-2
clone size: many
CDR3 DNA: TGCGCCAGCAGCCAAGATGGAACAGGCCTGGGCTACACCTTC
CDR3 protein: CASSQDGTGLGYTF

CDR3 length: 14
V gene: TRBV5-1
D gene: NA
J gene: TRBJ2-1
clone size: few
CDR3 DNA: TGCGCCAGCAGCTTGGAGTACAGTAAGACTGAGCAGTTCTTC
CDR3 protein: CASSLEYSKTEQFF